The T cell receptor beta chain under discussion was sequenced for a study of blood T cell repertoires in COVID-19. At the level of the study: Specimens from acute and convalescent COVID-19 originated in the United States, Italy and Spain. The cDNA or gDNA used as material had been derived from T cells, B-cell-depleted T cells, or PBMCs.

The CDR3 has 12 residues. CDR1 is ENHRY, CDR2 SYGVKD, per germline. Trimming removed 0 bases at V and 16 bases at J, with 10 bases between. Original processing methods: Amplifying reference gene primers gave estimates of nucleated cell counts. Assay: immunoSEQ multiplex PCR; the TCRdb copy retains only in-frame clones and omits some. The V and J calls and the clone size are those of that table, but D and trimming were determined from the DNA. The sample lists roughly 200,000 clones; approximately 80% were seen once. The sequenced sample consisted of peripheral blood. The sequence came from a human donor in a cohort sampled during active COVID-19. The chain recombines TRBV10-3 with TRBJ1-6, with D uncertain. The CDR3 bases are TGTGCCATCAGTGAGTCGGCGTCGGGGCTCCACTTT. Its translation is CAISESASGLHF.